A selection of T cell receptor beta chains follows, all from one sample in a study of T-cell memory formation after mild COVID-19. TCRdb reprocessed the 5' RACE reads with MiXCR, giving one entry per CDR3 protein. The sample holds tens of thousands of distinct CDR3 sequences; 7.3% are singletons and the top ten take around 1.5%. The sample taken for sequencing was PBMCs or a T cell subset sorted from them (not recorded which). The receptors come from a man between 18 and 29 years old who had mild COVID-19 (a few samples of this study predate the infection). Cell type and time point are not known. CDR3s leave out the opening cysteine and the closing phenylalanine or tryptophan. The order of the fields is V gene, CDR3 protein.

>TRBV6-5
ASSAPGGISTDTQY
>TRBV18
ASSMANEKLF
>TRBV7-2
ASSFQLVMGGYT
>TRBV5-4
ASSRGGGSYNEQF
>TRBV7-2
ASSFNIGGYTEAF
>TRBV18
ASSPNSGRIDIQY
>TRBV7-9
ASSLIDGGITEAF
>TRBV9
ASSVGQGNGYGYT
>TRBV11-2
ASSPPGELF
>TRBV28
ASSSGNTIY
>TRBV7-9
ASSSDRASPGRSRETQY
>TRBV7-2
ASSLARLEGENEQF
>TRBV10-3
AISRTGTYEQY
>TRBV5-1
ASSLGNVDSVSNEQF
>TRBV29-1
SVEMTGHQETQY
>TRBV5-1
ASSFGAEDTQY
>TRBV7-2
ASSIAVSQPQH
>TRBV12-3/TRBV12-4
ASRGQNSGTQY
>TRBV9
ASSRDRGIYGYT
>TRBV9
ASSKLTGVSGELF
>TRBV6-6
ASSATDRRRIVTIY
>TRBV12-3/TRBV12-4
ASSFIAGDNEQF
>TRBV7-9
ASSLEAVHEQY
>TRBV12-3/TRBV12-4
ASSLRAGQETQY
>TRBV12-3/TRBV12-4
ASRQAHQETQY
>TRBV20-1
SAPGGYQETQY
>TRBV19
ASSRDRDQPQH
>TRBV12-3/TRBV12-4
ASSPLAAEQF
>TRBV5-1
ASSSQGSEQY
>TRBV7-8
ASSSPRGAGNTIY
>TRBV5-1
ASSLVGAGSGELF
>TRBV19
ASSIAGTEAYGYT
>TRBV4-2
ASSRGLAGEDTQY
>TRBV12-3/TRBV12-4
ASSPMRGGNQPQH
>TRBV4-3
ASSQGQGEETQY
>TRBV2
ASRAWGYEQY
>TRBV6-1
ASSPTGSTDTQY
>TRBV7-3
ASSQGGSTDTQY
>TRBV12-3/TRBV12-4
ASRDHQETQY
>TRBV6-1
AIRRRPTSTDTQY
>TRBV10-3
AISQRRAVSGNTIY
>TRBV7-2
ASSPDRGKGTQY
>TRBV7-2
ASSFARGAQY
>TRBV12-3/TRBV12-4
ASSSWGGPTDTQY
>TRBV7-9
ASSLGLAANTEAF